These T cell receptor beta chains were read from a single sample in a study of CD8 T cells in ankylosing spondylitis. In TCRdb, the 5' RACE reads were re-called with MiXCR into one record per CDR3 protein. Among about 840,000 distinct CDR3 sequences listed, roughly 12% were seen once. Sequencing used blood, either unsorted or a sorted T cell fraction (not recorded which). These receptors all come from a male donor with ankylosing spondylitis. CDR3s leave out the opening cysteine and the closing phenylalanine or tryptophan. Fields, in order: CDR3 protein, V gene.

ASSLEGRTYGYT	TRBV12-3/TRBV12-4
ASSLRGPYEQY	TRBV7-2
ASSLEKTSGRTDTQY	TRBV12-3/TRBV12-4
ASSFGGLEQY	TRBV7-2
ASRIAGYGYT	TRBV2
ASSKWVYRDRGHYEQY	TRBV21-1
SVEFWEGSYEQY	TRBV29-1
ASSQWASLEETQY	TRBV14
ASSLVAGAQY	TRBV7-9
ASIGLSSSYNEQF	TRBV6-2/TRBV6-3
ASSDFSREADTQY	TRBV25-1
ASSPLRANEKLF	TRBV18
ASSNGLAGANEQF	TRBV7-7
ASSLRAAYSYEQY	TRBV28
ASSLDPINTATNEKLF	TRBV5-1
ASSFEHGLRYT	TRBV5-5
SVPGTGNTGELF	TRBV29-1
ASSWGGATYNEQF	TRBV7-2
ASSLGGVAGTDTQY	TRBV7-8
ASSRSGDGEQF	TRBV12-3/TRBV12-4
ASSPGTGKAF	TRBV9
ASRNRVAPGELF	TRBV7-2
ASSLQESGELF	TRBV13
ASRSIDRAPYREQF	TRBV6-2/TRBV6-3
ASSPTGWGNEQY	TRBV7-9
AINPSRGDTQY	TRBV10-3
ASSLVSGDWDTQY	TRBV5-1
SAQGAPSSYNEQF	TRBV20-1
ASSSSRLAGGITGELF	TRBV11-2
SVGGVATNEKLF	TRBV20-1
ASSVDRGRGGELF	TRBV5-1
ASSQASGTGGYT	TRBV4-1
ASSLERRMDTQY	TRBV7-3
ASSFGAKQTQY	TRBV5-6
SVGARLLGETQY	TRBV29-1
SAYSGWGTQY	TRBV20-1
ASSSSIDTQY	TRBV7-9
SARGVAGDNEQF	TRBV20-1
ASRQQENQETQY	TRBV6-1
ASSVTRGGGYT	TRBV5-1
ASRRLSTDTQY	TRBV7-8
ASRPSPRETQY	TRBV7-2
ASSLIGGEADTQY	TRBV7-3
ASCRLAGGSDEQF	TRBV2
AISESEPYNEQF	TRBV10-3
ATTQGGGNNEQF	TRBV24-1
ASSLVYWGTPNTEAF	TRBV11-2
AIMRDLQETQY	TRBV10-3
ASSPFTSGSQH	TRBV6-2/TRBV6-3
AISELARNNEAF	TRBV10-3
SAPGTENTGELF	TRBV20-1
SASPGQGYGYT	TRBV20-1
SALQGALDTQY	TRBV20-1
ASSFDRGSNGYT	TRBV7-6